Below are 3 T cell receptor beta chains sequenced from a single sample in a study of cytomegalovirus exposure and HLA in healthy donors. In the PCR, 60 Vbeta and 13 Jbeta primers were used. Produced via immunoSEQ multiplex PCR; TCRdb's table is partial and in-frame only. Here the sample spans some 200,000 clones, approximately 79% being singletons. Sequencing used PBMCs. Every receptor here comes from a girl between 5 and 17 years old in good health and CMV-seropositive.

This clone was counted a single time. The gene calls are TRBV6-4 and TRBJ2-3; TRBD2 might be the D (6 bases). This CDR3 region has 15 residues. The germline CDR1 and CDR2 sequences are MRHNA and SNTAGT. The germline V and J ends were trimmed by 6 bases and 4 bases, with 17 bases remaining between them. CDR3 loop: CASRAPSGQADTQYF. The CDR3 nucleotides read TGTGCCAGCAGGGCCCCCAGCGGGCAAGCAGATACGCAGTATTTT.

In this sample, this clone turned up once. CDR3 sequence (DNA): TGTGCCAGCAGCTTGGGGGACAGGGCCTACGAGCAGTACTTC. Amino acid sequence: CASSLGDRAYEQYF. The V call is TRBV5-4, the J call TRBJ2-7; 9 bases line up with TRBD1. CDR3 size: 14 residues. The germline CDR1 and CDR2 sequences are SGHNT and YYREEE (reference sequence). Unmatched junction bases numbered 0, after V lost 0 bases and J lost 2 bases.

V is TRBV18 and J is TRBJ1-5, with 7 bases lining up with TRBD1. J was trimmed by 5 bases and V by 2 bases; bases with no gene match: 9. The length of the CDR3 is 16 residues. Per germline, CDR1 KGHSH and CDR2 LQKENI. The CDR3 is CASSPEGGGLDQPQHF. The DNA of the CDR3 is TGTGCCAGCTCACCAGAAGGAGGGGGCCTAGATCAGCCCCAGCATTTT. The full variable domain, rest sourced from reference TRBV18 and TRBJ1-5, is NAGVMQNPRHLVRRRGQEARLRCSPMKGHSHVYWYRQLPEEGLKFMVYLQKENIIDESGMPKERFSAEFPKEGPSILRIQQVVRGDSAAYFCASSPEGGGLDQPQHFGDGTRLSIL.